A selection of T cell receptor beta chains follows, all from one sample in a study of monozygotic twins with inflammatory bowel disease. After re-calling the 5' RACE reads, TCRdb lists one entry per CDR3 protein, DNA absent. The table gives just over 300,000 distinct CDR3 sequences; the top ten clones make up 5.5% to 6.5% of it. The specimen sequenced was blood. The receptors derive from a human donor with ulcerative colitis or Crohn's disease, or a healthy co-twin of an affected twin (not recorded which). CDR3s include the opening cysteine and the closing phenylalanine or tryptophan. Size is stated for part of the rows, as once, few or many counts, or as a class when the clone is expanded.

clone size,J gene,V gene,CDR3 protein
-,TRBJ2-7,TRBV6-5,CASSYSGREQYF
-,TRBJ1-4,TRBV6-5,CASSYSNRGFKKLFF
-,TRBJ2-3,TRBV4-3,CASSQDSRSPTDTQYF
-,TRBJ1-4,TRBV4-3,CASSQEGTGGREKLFF
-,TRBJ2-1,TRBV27,CASDPGQSSYNEQFF
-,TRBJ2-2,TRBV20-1,CSAVPGTSRELFF
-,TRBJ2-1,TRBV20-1,CSALPVAGYNEQFF
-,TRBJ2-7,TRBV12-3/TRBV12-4,CASRPGLAGALSYEQYF
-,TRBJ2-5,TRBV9,CASSLRGLAGEKTQYF
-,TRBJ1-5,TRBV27,CASSLQAEGNQPQHF
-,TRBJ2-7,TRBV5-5,CASSWGLAYEQYF
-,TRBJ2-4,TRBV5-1,CASSLAWSGENIQYF
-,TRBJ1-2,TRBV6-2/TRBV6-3,CASSYDRAQGYTF
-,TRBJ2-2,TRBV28,CASSVGGPGELFF
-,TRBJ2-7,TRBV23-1,CASSQSGRGEQVCF
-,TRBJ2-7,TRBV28,CASSPSGVSFYEQYF
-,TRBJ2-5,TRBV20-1,CSARDRYGTEIKETQYF
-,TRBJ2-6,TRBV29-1,CSVEDEAWVSGANVLTF
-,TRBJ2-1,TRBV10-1,CASSRKTYNEQFF
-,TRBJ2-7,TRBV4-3,CASSRETGTGNPYEQYF
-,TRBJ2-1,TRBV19,CASGRSRIGEQFF
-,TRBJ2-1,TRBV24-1,CATRDRGNGEQFF
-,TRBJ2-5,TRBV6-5,CASSYSTGTQKETQYF
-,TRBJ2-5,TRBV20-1,CSARVARGRETQYF
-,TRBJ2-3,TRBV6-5,CASSYGERDTQYF
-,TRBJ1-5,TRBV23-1,CASSKRTGTGGQPQHF
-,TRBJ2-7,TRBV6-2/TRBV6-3,CASRTNRLPYEQYF
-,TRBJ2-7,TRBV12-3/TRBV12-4,CASSSQGLSYEQYF
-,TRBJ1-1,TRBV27,CASSLRTIANTEAFF
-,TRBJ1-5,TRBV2,CASSEAGGRGWNQPQHF
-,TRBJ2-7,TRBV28,CASIGENSFSYEQYF
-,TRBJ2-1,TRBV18,CASSRDRESYNEQFF
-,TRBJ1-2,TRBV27,CASSSGQLNYGYTF
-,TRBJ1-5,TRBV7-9,CASSLAGGQPQHF
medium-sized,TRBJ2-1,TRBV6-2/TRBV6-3,CASSLALTSGSLNEQFF
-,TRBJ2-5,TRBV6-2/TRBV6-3,CASTTTHTSQETQYF
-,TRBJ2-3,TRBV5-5,CASGDVRGDTQYF
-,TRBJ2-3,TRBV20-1,CSAPKAGTDTQYF
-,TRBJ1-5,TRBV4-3,CASSQNLGGGYSNQPQHF
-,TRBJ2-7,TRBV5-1,CASSYIPRDPYEQYF
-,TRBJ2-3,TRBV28,CASSFTGTGFSDTQYF
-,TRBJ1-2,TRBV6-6,CASSYNPGSGYTF
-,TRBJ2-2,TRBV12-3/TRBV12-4,CGCSRETGELFF
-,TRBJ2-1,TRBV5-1,CASRELGQGVDEQFF
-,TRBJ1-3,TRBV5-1,CASSLSRGPGNTIYF
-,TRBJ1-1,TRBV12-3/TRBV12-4,CASTPGPKNTEAFF
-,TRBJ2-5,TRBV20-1,CSARPQQGGGETQYF
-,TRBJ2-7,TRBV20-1,CSASGQGYYEQYF
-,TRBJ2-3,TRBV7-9,CASSLNSADTQYF
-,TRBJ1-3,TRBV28,CASSFQGAGNTIYF
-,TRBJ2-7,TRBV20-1,CSARGARSYEQYF
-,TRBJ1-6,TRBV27,CASSKEGLSSPLHF
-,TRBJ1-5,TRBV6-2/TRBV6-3,CASSYSSGRDSTQPQHF
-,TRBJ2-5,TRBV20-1,CSARKWLVETQYF
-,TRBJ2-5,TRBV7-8,CASSLQGMYETQYF